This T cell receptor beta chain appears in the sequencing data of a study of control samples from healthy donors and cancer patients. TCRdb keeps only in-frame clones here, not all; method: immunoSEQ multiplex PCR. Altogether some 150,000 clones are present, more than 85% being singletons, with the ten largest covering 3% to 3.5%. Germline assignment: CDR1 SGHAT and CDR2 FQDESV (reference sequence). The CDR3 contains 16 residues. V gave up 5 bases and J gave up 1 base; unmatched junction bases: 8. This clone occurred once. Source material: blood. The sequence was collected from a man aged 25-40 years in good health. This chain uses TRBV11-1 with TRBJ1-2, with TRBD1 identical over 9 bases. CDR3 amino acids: CASSNAGTGINYGYTF. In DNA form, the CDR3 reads TGTGCCAGCAGCAACGCCGGGACAGGGATTAACTATGGCTACACCTTC.